Detailed here is one T cell receptor beta chain. What it binds is unknown. The data derive from a study of T cell responses to AZD1222 COVID-19 vaccine. TCRdb's table, derived via immunoSEQ multiplex PCR, lists solely in-frame clones and lacks some. The table lists approximately 110,000 clones, roughly 84% of them singletons. General observations from the study: Spike-specific TCR breadth and depth were elevated following two AZD1222 doses. Seropositivity was recorded at baseline in only a handful of AZD1222 recipients. Clonal diversity was possibly underestimated; the donors were predominantly white British and more often female.

The V segment lost 3 bases and the J segment 4 bases; nucleotides outside the gene matches: 7. Germline V gene sequence: CDR1 LNHNV, CDR2 YYDKDF (reference sequence). The CDR3 has 15 residues. This sample comprised peripheral blood, obtained on day 0 of AZD1222 vaccination. The rearrangement joins TRBV15 to TRBJ2-7; 9 bases line up with TRBD2. This sequence originates from an adult in good health. The CDR3 DNA follows: TGTGCCACCAGCAGGGGTAGCGGGGGAGAATACGAGCAGTACTTC. Its protein is CATSRGSGGEYEQYF.